This T cell receptor (beta chain) stems from a study of blood T cell repertoires in COVID-19. As for the study in general: There were acute and convalescent COVID-19 samples, and they came from the United States, Italy and Spain. The analysed material was cDNA or gDNA that came from T cells, B-cell-depleted T cells, or PBMCs.

The CDR3 is 16 residues long. V lost 1 base, J lost 5 bases, and 17 bases lay in between. The germline V gene encodes CDR1 ENHRY and CDR2 SYGVKD. This table comes from immunoSEQ multiplex PCR, and its TCRdb copy is limited to in-frame clones, with some not included. The sample has 200,000 or so clones, 80% to 95% seen once; the top ten hold over 0.75%. The rearrangement uses TRBV10-3 and TRBJ1-1; D unclear. The TCR sequence derives from a man aged 55 to 70 with COVID-19, enrolled during active disease. Sequencing used peripheral blood. CDR3 nucleotide sequence: TGTGCCATCAGTGAGTTCCCCCCTGGGGAGGGTACTGAAGCTTTCTTT. It yields the protein CAISEFPPGEGTEAFF.